These T cell receptor beta chains were read from a single sample in a study of T cells after posttransplantation cyclophosphamide. The data were produced by immunoSEQ multiplex PCR, yet TCRdb's version contains in-frame clones alone and is incomplete. The table lists some 46,000 clones, with no singletons. The sample taken for sequencing was PBMCs. These receptors were taken from a middle-aged man in good health, CMV-negative, and a related stem cell transplant donor. The CDR3 runs from the conserved cysteine through the conserved F or W. A D gene is named only where the DNA matches it firmly. Size is stated as once, few or many counts, or a class when the clone is expanded.

cdr3_nt: TGTGCCAGTAGTATCTCGGGACTAGCGGGCCTAGACAATGAGCAGTTCTTC
cdr3_aa: CASSISGLAGLDNEQFF
clone_size: many
j_call: TRBJ2-1
d_call: TRBD2
v_call: TRBV19

cdr3_nt: TGTGCCACCAGCAGCAAGACCAGGGGTTTCCATCAGCCCCAGCATTTT
cdr3_aa: CATSSKTRGFHQPQHF
clone_size: many
j_call: TRBJ1-5
d_call: -
v_call: TRBV15

cdr3_nt: TGTGCTAGTGGTTTGGCCTTAGCGGGGGGAGGTCAGCCCCAGCATTTT
cdr3_aa: CASGLALAGGGQPQHF
clone_size: many
j_call: TRBJ1-5
d_call: -
v_call: TRBV12-5

cdr3_nt: TGTGCCAGCAGTGACTCGAGCGGGGGGGCCAATGAGCAGTTCTTC
cdr3_aa: CASSDSSGGANEQFF
clone_size: few
j_call: TRBJ2-1
d_call: TRBD2
v_call: TRBV6-4

cdr3_nt: TGTGCCAGCAGTGAAGGACAGGTGACTGAAGCTTTCTTT
cdr3_aa: CASSEGQVTEAFF
clone_size: many
j_call: TRBJ1-1
d_call: -
v_call: TRBV2

cdr3_nt: TGCGCCAGCAGCCAGGGACAGACCAACACCGGGGAGCTGTTTTTT
cdr3_aa: CASSQGQTNTGELFF
clone_size: few
j_call: TRBJ2-2
d_call: TRBD1
v_call: TRBV4-3

cdr3_nt: TGTGCCAGCTCACCACCCCAGGGCGGGCAGTACTTC
cdr3_aa: CASSPPQGGQYF
clone_size: few
j_call: TRBJ2-7
d_call: -
v_call: TRBV18

cdr3_nt: TGTGCCAGCAGCCTCGGACTAGCGGGGGCCGGGGAGCTGTTTTTT
cdr3_aa: CASSLGLAGAGELFF
clone_size: many
j_call: TRBJ2-2
d_call: TRBD2
v_call: TRBV11-2

cdr3_nt: TGTGCCAGCAGTTTGGGACTTCCGGGCGTGGGTGAGCAGTACTTC
cdr3_aa: CASSLGLPGVGEQYF
clone_size: many
j_call: TRBJ2-7
d_call: -
v_call: TRBV7-3

cdr3_nt: TGTGCCAGCAGCCCCGGTTTCGAGCAGTACTTC
cdr3_aa: CASSPGFEQYF
clone_size: many
j_call: TRBJ2-7
d_call: -
v_call: TRBV11-1

cdr3_nt: TGTGCCAGCAGTGAAGGGACAGGTAACGCTTTCTTT
cdr3_aa: CASSEGTGNAFF
clone_size: many
j_call: TRBJ1-1
d_call: TRBD1
v_call: TRBV6-4

cdr3_nt: TGTGCCAGTAGTATACAGGGACAGGGGTACACCGGGGAGCTGTTTTTT
cdr3_aa: CASSIQGQGYTGELFF
clone_size: many
j_call: TRBJ2-2
d_call: TRBD1
v_call: TRBV19